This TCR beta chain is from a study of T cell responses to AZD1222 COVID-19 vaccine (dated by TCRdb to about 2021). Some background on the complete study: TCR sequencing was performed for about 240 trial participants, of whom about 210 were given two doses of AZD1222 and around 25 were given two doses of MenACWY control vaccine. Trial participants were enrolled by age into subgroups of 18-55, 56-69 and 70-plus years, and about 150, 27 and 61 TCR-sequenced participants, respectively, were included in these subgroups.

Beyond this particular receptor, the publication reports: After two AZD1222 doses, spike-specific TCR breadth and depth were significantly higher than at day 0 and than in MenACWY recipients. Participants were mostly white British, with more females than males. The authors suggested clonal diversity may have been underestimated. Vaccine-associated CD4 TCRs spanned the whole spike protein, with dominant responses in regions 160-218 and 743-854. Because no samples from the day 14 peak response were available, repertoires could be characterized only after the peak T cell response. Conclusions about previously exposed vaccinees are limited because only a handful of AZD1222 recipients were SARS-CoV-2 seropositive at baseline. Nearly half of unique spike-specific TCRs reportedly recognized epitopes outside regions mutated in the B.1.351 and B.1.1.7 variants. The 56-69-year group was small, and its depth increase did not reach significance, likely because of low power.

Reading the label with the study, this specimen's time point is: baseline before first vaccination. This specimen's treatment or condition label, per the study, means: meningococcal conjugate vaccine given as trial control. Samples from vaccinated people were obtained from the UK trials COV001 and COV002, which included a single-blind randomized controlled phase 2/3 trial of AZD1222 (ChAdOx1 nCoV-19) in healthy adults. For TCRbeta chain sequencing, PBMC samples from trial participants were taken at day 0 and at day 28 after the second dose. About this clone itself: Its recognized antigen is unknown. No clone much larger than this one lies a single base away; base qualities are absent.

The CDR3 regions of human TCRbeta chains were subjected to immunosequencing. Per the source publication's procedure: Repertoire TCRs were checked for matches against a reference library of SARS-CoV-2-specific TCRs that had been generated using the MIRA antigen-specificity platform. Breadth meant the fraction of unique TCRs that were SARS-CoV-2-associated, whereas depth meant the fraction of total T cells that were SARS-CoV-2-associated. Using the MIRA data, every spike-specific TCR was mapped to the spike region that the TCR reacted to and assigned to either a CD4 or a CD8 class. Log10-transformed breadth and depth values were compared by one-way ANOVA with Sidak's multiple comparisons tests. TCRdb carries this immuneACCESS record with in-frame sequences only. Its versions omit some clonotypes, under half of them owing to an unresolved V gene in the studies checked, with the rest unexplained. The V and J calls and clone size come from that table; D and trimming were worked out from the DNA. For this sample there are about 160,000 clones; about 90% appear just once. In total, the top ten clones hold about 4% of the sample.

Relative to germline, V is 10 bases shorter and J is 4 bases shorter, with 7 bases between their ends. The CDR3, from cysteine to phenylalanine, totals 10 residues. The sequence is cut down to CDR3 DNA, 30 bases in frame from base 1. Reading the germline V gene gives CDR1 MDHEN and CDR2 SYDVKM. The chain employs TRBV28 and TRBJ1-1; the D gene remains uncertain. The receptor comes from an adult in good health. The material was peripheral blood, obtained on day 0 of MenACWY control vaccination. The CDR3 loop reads CATRLTEAFF. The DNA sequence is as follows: TGTGCCACCAGGCTCACTGAAGCTTTCTTT.